Following are 32 T cell receptor beta chains from one sample sequenced in a study of sequential checkpoint blockade in melanoma. Only in-frame clones appear in the TCRdb table, and some are missing; sequencing was by immunoSEQ multiplex PCR. This sample has about 20,000 clones, with around three fifths found just once. The sample's treatment: randomized to nivolumab then ipilimumab (arm A) or the reverse (arm B). Material: CD8+ T cells sorted from blood (inferred from file names), obtained from a patient given nivolumab and ipilimumab in sequence. The receptors stem from a human donor with melanoma.

This clone is a singleton in its sample. This sequence joins TRBV29-1 and TRBJ2-1; 10 nucleotides align to TRBD1. Germline V gene data show CDR1 as SQVTM and CDR2 as ANQGSEA. V trimming: 5 bases; J trimming: 2 bases; junction bases outside the gene matches: 3. The CDR3 loop spans 14 amino acids. The DNA for the CDR3 is TGCAGCGTTCTGGGACAGGGGACCTACAATGAGCAGTTCTTC. It specifies CSVLGQGTYNEQFF.

This clone has a handful of counts. Sequence at one end of the junction differs from germline and may be a read error. This sequence joins TRBV28 and TRBJ1-4; a weak D match, TRBD1 (6 bases). This CDR3 is built from 16 residues. CDR1 MDHEN and CDR2 SYDVKM come from the germline V gene. In DNA, the CDR3 is TGCGCCAGCAGTTTAATCCAGGACAGATCTAATGAAAAACTGTTTTTT. Encoded protein: CASSLIQDRSNEKLFF. The whole variable domain, remainder taken from reference TRBV28 and TRBJ1-4, is DVKVTQSSRYLVKRTGEKVFLECVQDMDHENMFWYRQDPGLGLRLIYFSYDVKMKEKGDIPEGYSVSREKKERFSLILESASTNQTSMYLCASSLIQDRSNEKLFFGSGTQLSVL.

Details on this clone: Other DNA sequences in the sample encode the same CDR3. The chain links TRBV6-5 to TRBJ1-1; no clear D. This CDR3 is built from 14 residues. V lost 0 bases and J 1 base, leaving 6 bases between the germline ends. Germline V lookup: CDR1 MNHEY, CDR2 SVGAGI. CDR3: CASSYSLSNTEAFF. The CDR3 DNA follows: TGTGCCAGCAGTTACTCACTCTCGAACACTGAAGCTTTCTTT.

On this clone: Germline is not matched at one junction end, which may reflect a read error. The chain recombines TRBV5-3 with TRBJ2-7, with D tentatively TRBD2 (6 bases). TRBV5-3 counts as an open reading frame of uncertain function. The CDR3 covers 13 residues. This chain's CDR3 is CASSFGGTYEQYF. The DNA of the CDR3 is TGTGCCAGCAGCTTTGGGGGGACTTACGAGCAGTACTTC.

The V gene is TRBV6-1, the J gene TRBJ2-5; TRBD1 might be the D (6 bases). The CDR3 spans 14 residues. The ends were cut back, 6 bases at V and 2 bases at J, with 13 bases in the middle. Germline CDR1 reads MNHNS; CDR2 reads SASEGT. CDR3 in DNA: TGTGCCAGCAGGGACAGTATTACACAAGAGACCCAGTACTTC. It specifies CASRDSITQETQYF.

This clone qualifies as medium-sized. V usage is TRBV19 and J usage is TRBJ1-1; possibly TRBD1 for D (6 bases). V was clipped by 2 bases and J by 0 bases, with 10 bases between them. The CDR3 runs 15 residues. The germline V gene encodes CDR1 LNHDA and CDR2 SQIVND (reference sequence). The CDR3 here is CASSITGWMNTEAFF. As DNA, the CDR3 is TGTGCCAGTAGTATAACAGGGTGGATGAACACTGAAGCTTTCTTT.

The V and J genes are TRBV18 and TRBJ2-5; D not resolved. Germline V gives CDR1 KGHSH, CDR2 LQKENI. V was shortened by 3 bases and J by 3 bases, with 5 bases between the two germline ends. The CDR3 runs to 12 residues. This CDR3 is CASSPTEETQYF. The CDR3 region has the DNA TGTGCCAGCTCACCCACGGAAGAGACCCAGTACTTC.

This chain uses TRBV2 with TRBJ2-5; 8 nucleotides align to TRBD1. Germline CDR1 SNHLY, CDR2 FYNNEI. Trimming at V came to 9 bases and at J to 4 bases, leaving 19 bases not matched to a gene. The CDR3 covers 17 residues. This chain's CDR3 is CASAYHLIGQGGETQYF. CDR3 nucleotide sequence: TGTGCCAGTGCATACCACTTGATCGGACAGGGAGGAGAGACCCAGTACTTC.

The chain links TRBV7-6 to TRBJ1-2, with 8 bases fitting TRBD1. CDR1 and CDR2 from the germline V gene are SGHVS and FNYEAQ. The CDR3 length is 16 residues. Trimming removed 5 bases from V and 1 base from J; junction bases left unmatched: 9. The CDR3 sequence: CASSLSNRGVNYGYTF. DNA for the CDR3: TGTGCCAGCAGCCTTTCTAACAGGGGGGTTAACTATGGCTACACCTTC. The entire variable domain, with the rest obtained from reference TRBV7-6 and TRBJ1-2, is as follows: GAGVSQSPRYKVTKRGQDVALRCDPISGHVSLYWYRQALGQGPEFLTYFNYEAQQDKSGLPNDRFSAERPEGSISTLTIQRTEQRDSAMYRCASSLSNRGVNYGYTFGSGTRLTVV.

The genes are TRBV27 and TRBJ2-2; TRBD1 matches at 7 bases. This CDR3 is built from 12 residues. Germline values: CDR1 MNHEY, CDR2 SMNVEV (reference sequence). Trimming cost V 6 bases and J 7 bases; bases outside gene matches: 2. The CDR3 nucleotides are TGTGCCAGCAGAGGGGGCGGCGGGGAGCTGTTTTTT. This codes for CASRGGGGELFF.

This chain links TRBV4-1 with TRBJ2-2; a weak D match, TRBD1 (5 bases). Germline loops: CDR1 MGHRA, CDR2 YSYEKL. With 4 bases removed from V and 1 base from J, the gap between germline ends came to 7 bases. This CDR3 has 14 amino acids. CDR3 sequence reads: CASSRGQNTGELFF. For the CDR3, the DNA is TGCGCCAGCAGCCGCGGACAGAACACCGGGGAGCTGTTTTTT.

The chain uses TRBV2 and TRBJ2-7; 12 positions agree with TRBD2. Per germline, CDR1 SNHLY and CDR2 FYNNEI. The CDR3 contains 16 residues. J lost 0 bases, V lost 7 bases, and 7 bases had no gene match. The CDR3 bases are TGTGCCAGCAATCCCCGGACTAGCGGGAACTCCTACGAGCAGTACTTC. This codes for CASNPRTSGNSYEQYF.

This clone has more than one count but fewer than ten. The V gene is TRBV13, the J gene TRBJ2-3; the match to TRBD2 covers 9 bases. The junction had 7 bases not matched to a gene; V was cut back by 4 bases and J by 2 bases. Germline V gene data show CDR1 as PRHDT and CDR2 as FYEKMQ (reference sequence). CDR3 length equals 16 residues. This CDR3 is CASSCIAGANTDTQYF. CDR3 coding DNA: TGTGCCAGCAGCTGCATAGCGGGGGCGAACACAGATACGCAGTATTTT. The full variable domain, its missing parts supplied by reference TRBV13 and TRBJ2-3, is AAGVIQSPRHLIKEKRETATLKCYPIPRHDTVYWYQQGPGQDPQFLISFYEKMQSDKGSIPDRFSAQQFSDYHSELNMSSLELGDSALYFCASSCIAGANTDTQYFGPGTRLTVL.

This clone is a singleton in its sample. CDR3 loop: CASSLNPGSSYEQYF. CDR3 nucleotides: TGTGCCAGCAGTTTAAATCCGGGTTCGTCATACGAGCAGTACTTC. The genes are TRBV27 and TRBJ2-7; D remains unclear. Germline V gene sequence: CDR1 MNHEY, CDR2 SMNVEV (reference sequence). The CDR3 has 15 residues. V lost 2 bases, J lost 4 bases, and 15 bases lay in between.

This clone was seen only once. This sequence joins TRBV6-5 and TRBJ1-5; possible D gene TRBD1, 5 bases. This CDR3 has 14 amino acids. V was shortened by 0 bases and J by 4 bases, with 7 bases between the two germline ends. Germline V gene sequence: CDR1 MNHEY, CDR2 SVGAGI. This CDR3 reads CASSYSTANQPQHF. In DNA form, the CDR3 reads TGTGCCAGCAGTTACTCGACAGCTAATCAGCCCCAGCATTTT.

This clone was seen more than once but under ten times. V gene TRBV9 combines with J gene TRBJ2-1, with D maybe TRBD2 (6 bases). Looked up from germline, CDR1 is SGDLS and CDR2 is YYNGEE. CDR3 length: 13 amino acids. V lost 5 bases and J lost 9, with 15 bases in between. Here the CDR3 reads CASREVGGIEQFF. CDR3 sequence (DNA): TGTGCCAGCAGGGAGGTTGGCGGGATTGAGCAGTTCTTC.

The chain joins TRBV10-3 to TRBJ2-5; 12 bases line up with TRBD1. This CDR3 has 17 residues. With V trimmed by 2 bases and J by 3 bases, 7 bases remained unmatched. Germline-derived CDR1 and CDR2 are ENHRY and SYGVKD. This chain's CDR3 is CAISEPGQGAREETQYF. CDR3 coding DNA: TGTGCCATCAGTGAGCCGGGACAGGGGGCTAGAGAAGAGACCCAGTACTTC.

This rearrangement joins TRBV9 to TRBJ1-4; a weak D match, TRBD1 (6 bases). Trimming shortened V by 4 bases and J by 3 bases, and 22 bases separated the two germline ends. Germline loops: CDR1 SGDLS, CDR2 YYNGEE. The CDR3 runs 18 residues. CDR3 sequence reads: CASSLNPREQGSNEKLFF. As DNA, the CDR3 is TGTGCCAGCAGCTTAAACCCAAGAGAACAGGGATCTAATGAAAAACTGTTTTTT.

V usage is TRBV6-5 and J usage is TRBJ1-5; tentatively, D is TRBD1 (6 bases). This CDR3 comprises 14 residues. The V and J ends lost 3 bases and 5 bases respectively, with 11 bases between them. From germline, CDR1 is MNHEY and CDR2 SVGAGI. DNA of the CDR3: TGTGCCAGCAGTTATACAGGGATATATCAGCCCCAGCATTTT. It specifies CASSYTGIYQPQHF.

The chain has TRBV11-2 and TRBJ1-4; tentative D call: TRBD1 (6 bases). The CDR3 spans 15 residues. The germline gives CDR1 SGHAT, CDR2 FQNNGV. V was clipped by 2 bases and J by 7 bases, with 14 bases between them. CDR3 loop: CASSLIRGAVEKLFF. The CDR3, as DNA: TGTGCCAGCAGCTTAATTCGGGGGGCGGTTGAAAAACTGTTTTTT.

The V gene is TRBV7-9, the J gene TRBJ1-2; D uncertain. The ends were cut back, 3 bases at V and 0 bases at J, with 8 bases in the middle. Germline CDR1 reads SEHNR; CDR2 reads FQNEAQ (reference sequence). This CDR3 region has 14 residues. DNA for the CDR3: TGTGCCAGCAGCTTTTCGGGTGCTAACTATGGCTACACCTTC. Translated, it gives CASSFSGANYGYTF. The full variable domain, with the rest looked up from reference TRBV7-9 and TRBJ1-2, is DTGVSQNPRHKITKRGQNVTFRCDPISEHNRLYWYRQTLGQGPEFLTYFQNEAQLEKSRLLSDRFSAERPKGSFSTLEIQRTEQGDSAMYLCASSFSGANYGYTFGSGTRLTVV.

This clone has just a few counts. The chain uses TRBV9 and TRBJ1-1; TRBD1 might be the D (6 bases). The CDR3 has 14 residues. Germline V lookup: CDR1 SGDLS, CDR2 YYNGEE. Trimming cost V 3 bases and J 4 bases, with 13 bases left between them. CDR3 region: CASSASGVGTEAFF. DNA of the CDR3: TGTGCCAGCAGCGCCTCAGGGGTGGGCACTGAAGCTTTCTTT.

CDR3 DNA: TGCAGCGTTGCTCAGGGGGACCCCTACGAGCAGTACTTC. Translation gives CSVAQGDPYEQYF. The chain is built from TRBV29-1 and TRBJ2-7; 7 bases align to TRBD1. Germline loops: CDR1 SQVTM, CDR2 ANQGSEA. J lost 2 bases, V lost 4 bases, and 5 bases had no gene match. The CDR3 extends over 13 amino acids.

The rearrangement links TRBV29-1 to TRBJ1-2; tentative D call: TRBD1 (5 bases). The CDR3 is 15 amino acids. Trimming cost V 6 bases and J 3 bases, with 20 bases left between them. Germline V gene data show CDR1 as SQVTM and CDR2 as ANQGSEA. This CDR3 reads CSVAWLGPGDYGYTF. DNA of the CDR3: TGCAGCGTAGCCTGGCTGGGCCCGGGGGACTATGGCTACACCTTC.

The chain has TRBV11-3 and TRBJ2-2; the match to TRBD1 covers 9 bases. The J segment lost 3 bases and the V segment lost 8 bases, leaving 7 bases of the junction unmatched. Germline V CDR1 and CDR2: SGHNT, YENEEA. The CDR3 consists of 15 residues. As DNA, the CDR3 is TGTGCCAGCTCGGGACAGGGATTTGACACCGGGGAGCTGTTTTTT. Its translation: CASSGQGFDTGELFF.

The CDR3 DNA reads TGTGCCAGCAGCTTTAGCGGGGGGCTAGCCAAAAACATTCAGTACTTC. It is translated as CASSFSGGLAKNIQYF. The gene calls are TRBV7-9 and TRBJ2-4, with TRBD2 identical over 10 bases. Trimming removed 3 bases from V and 0 bases from J; junction bases left unmatched: 2. From germline, CDR1 is SEHNR and CDR2 FQNEAQ (reference sequence). This CDR3 contains 16 residues.

The J gene is TRBJ1-2, the V gene TRBV6-5; 7 positions match TRBD1. The V and J ends lost 8 bases and 3 bases, in that order; junction bases with no gene match: 9. CDR1 is MNHEY and CDR2 is SVGAGI in the germline V gene. CDR3 length: 14 residues. The CDR3 nucleotides read TGTGCCAGCGGCGCCAAGACAGGGTACTATGGCTACACCTTC. Translated, it gives CASGAKTGYYGYTF.

The rearrangement uses TRBV4-1 and TRBJ1-2, with D tentatively TRBD1 (5 bases). Germline CDR1 is MGHRA and CDR2 is YSYEKL. This CDR3 has 15 amino acids. The V and J ends lost 0 bases and 3 bases respectively, with 11 bases between them. CDR3 nucleotide sequence: TGCGCCAGCAGCCAAGATTACCCCAGGGACTATGGCTACACCTTC. Translated: CASSQDYPRDYGYTF.

CDR3 protein: CASSLLGTGNNEQFF. CDR3 coding DNA: TGTGCCAGCAGTTTACTCGGGACTGGTAACAATGAGCAGTTCTTC. The gene calls are TRBV28 and TRBJ2-1; the D gene is possibly TRBD2 (6 bases). The CDR3 is made up of 15 amino acids. From germline, CDR1 is MDHEN and CDR2 SYDVKM. V was trimmed by 2 bases and J by 5 bases, leaving 13 bases between them.

This clone appeared a few times. This rearrangement joins TRBV7-2 to TRBJ2-7, with TRBD2 identical over 9 bases. The CDR3 sequence is 16 residues long. CDR1 and CDR2 (germline): SGHTA, FQGNSA. With V trimmed by 5 bases and J by 2 bases, 10 bases remained unmatched. CDR3 sequence reads: CASSARGLAGTYEQYF. DNA for the CDR3: TGTGCCAGCAGCGCCAGGGGACTAGCAGGAACCTACGAGCAGTACTTC.

The CDR3 sequence: CASYGAGELFF. CDR3 coding DNA: TGTGCCAGTTACGGGGCCGGGGAGCTGTTTTTT. The rearrangement joins TRBV19 to TRBJ2-2; TRBD2 is a possible D gene (5 bases). V was trimmed by 8 bases and J by 6 bases, leaving 7 bases between them. CDR1 and CDR2 from the germline V gene are LNHDA and SQIVND (reference sequence). The CDR3 loop spans 11 amino acids.

As regards this clone: Germline is not matched at one junction end, which may reflect a read error. Other DNA sequences in the sample encode the same CDR3. The gene calls are TRBV6-1 and TRBJ2-7, with D perhaps matching TRBD2 (5 bases). The germline V gene has CDR1 MNHNS and CDR2 SASEGT. The CDR3 runs to 12 residues. The DNA for the CDR3 is TGTGCCAGCAGTGAACCGGGAAACGAACAGTACTTC. It encodes CASSEPGNEQYF.